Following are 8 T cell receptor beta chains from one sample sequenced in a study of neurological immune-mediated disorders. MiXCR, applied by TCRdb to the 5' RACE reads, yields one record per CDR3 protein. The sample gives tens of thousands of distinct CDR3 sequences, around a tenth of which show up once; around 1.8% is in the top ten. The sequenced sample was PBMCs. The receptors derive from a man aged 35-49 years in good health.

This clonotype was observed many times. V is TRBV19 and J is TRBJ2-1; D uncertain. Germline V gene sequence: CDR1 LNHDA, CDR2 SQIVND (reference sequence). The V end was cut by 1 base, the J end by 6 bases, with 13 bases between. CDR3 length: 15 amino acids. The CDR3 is CASSIVGPLINEQFF. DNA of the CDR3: TGTGCCAGTAGTATAGTCGGGCCCTTAATCAATGAGCAGTTCTTC.

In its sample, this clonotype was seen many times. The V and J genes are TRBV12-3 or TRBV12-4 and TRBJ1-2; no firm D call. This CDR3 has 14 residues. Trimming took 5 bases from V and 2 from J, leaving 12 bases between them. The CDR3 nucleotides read TGTGCCAGCAGTCCCGCGGGAGGGAACTATGGCTACACCTTC. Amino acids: CASSPAGGNYGYTF.

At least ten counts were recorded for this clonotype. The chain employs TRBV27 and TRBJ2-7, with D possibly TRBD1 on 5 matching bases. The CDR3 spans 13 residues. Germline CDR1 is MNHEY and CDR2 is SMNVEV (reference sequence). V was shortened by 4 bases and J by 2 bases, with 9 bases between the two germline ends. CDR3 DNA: TGTGCCAGCAGTTATCAGGGAACCTACGAGCAGTACTTC. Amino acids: CASSYQGTYEQYF.

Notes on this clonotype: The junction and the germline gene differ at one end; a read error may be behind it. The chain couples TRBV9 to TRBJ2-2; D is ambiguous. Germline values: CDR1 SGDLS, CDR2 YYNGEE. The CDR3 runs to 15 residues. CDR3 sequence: CASSAVGRNTGELFF. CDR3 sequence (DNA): TGTGCCAGCAGTGCTGTGGGCCGGAACACTGGGGAGCTGTTTTTT.

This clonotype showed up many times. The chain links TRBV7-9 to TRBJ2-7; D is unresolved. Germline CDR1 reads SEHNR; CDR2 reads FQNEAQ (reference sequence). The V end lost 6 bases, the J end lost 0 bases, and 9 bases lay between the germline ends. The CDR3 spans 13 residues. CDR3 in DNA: TGTGCCAGCAGTCGGTTTTCCTCCTACGAGCAGTACTTC. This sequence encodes CASSRFSSYEQYF.

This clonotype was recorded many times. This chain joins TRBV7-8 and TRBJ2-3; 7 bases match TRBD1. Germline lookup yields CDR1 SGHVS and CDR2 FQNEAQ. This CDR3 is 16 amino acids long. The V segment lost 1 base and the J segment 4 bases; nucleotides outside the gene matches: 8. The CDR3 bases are TGTGCCAGCAGCTTAGACAGGGGAAGGTGGGCAGATACGCAGTATTTT. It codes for CASSLDRGRWADTQYF.

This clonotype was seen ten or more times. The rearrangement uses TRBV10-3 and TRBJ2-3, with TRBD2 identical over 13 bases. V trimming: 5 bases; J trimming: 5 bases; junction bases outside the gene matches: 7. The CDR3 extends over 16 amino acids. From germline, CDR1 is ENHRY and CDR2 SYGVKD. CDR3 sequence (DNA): TGTGCCATCAGTACCGGACTAGCGGGAGTCCAAGATACGCAGTATTTT. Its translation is CAISTGLAGVQDTQYF.

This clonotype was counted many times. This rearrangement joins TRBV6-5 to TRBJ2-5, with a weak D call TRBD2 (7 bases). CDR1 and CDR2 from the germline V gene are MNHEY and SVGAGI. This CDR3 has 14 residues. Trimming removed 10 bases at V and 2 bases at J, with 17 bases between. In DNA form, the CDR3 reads TGTGCCACCGAAGGGGGGGACTTACAAGAGACCCAGTACTTC. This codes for CATEGGDLQETQYF.